This is a list of T cell receptor beta chains from one sample in a study of cytomegalovirus exposure and HLA in healthy donors. Produced via immunoSEQ multiplex PCR; TCRdb's table is partial and in-frame only. The sample shows 150,000 to 200,000 clones, around 84% of them seen only once. The sequenced material came from PBMCs. The receptors originated from a woman aged 40 to 50 in good health and CMV-seronegative. CDR3s include the opening cysteine and the closing phenylalanine or tryptophan. D genes are given only for firm matches. For some rows the clone size is stated as once, few or many, or as a class when expanded; others skip it.

D gene: -; V gene: TRBV6-4; clone size: few; J gene: TRBJ1-1; CDR3 DNA: TGTGCCAGCAGTGCCGGGATGCACACTGAAGCTTTCTTT; CDR3 protein: CASSAGMHTEAFF
D gene: -; V gene: TRBV25-1; clone size: -; J gene: TRBJ1-2; CDR3 DNA: TGTGCCAGCAGTCGGGACATTATGTATGGCTACACCTTC; CDR3 protein: CASSRDIMYGYTF
D gene: TRBD1; V gene: TRBV5-4; clone size: -; J gene: TRBJ2-2; CDR3 DNA: TGTGCCAGCAGCTTGGTGACAGGGGGTTTCACCGGGGAGCTGTTTTTT; CDR3 protein: CASSLVTGGFTGELFF
D gene: TRBD1; V gene: TRBV7-3; clone size: -; J gene: TRBJ1-2; CDR3 DNA: TGTGCCAGCAGCACGGGGCCGGGACAGATTTATGGCTACACCTTC; CDR3 protein: CASSTGPGQIYGYTF
D gene: TRBD1; V gene: TRBV19; clone size: -; J gene: TRBJ1-1; CDR3 DNA: TGTGCCAGTAGCCACGACAGGGTAGGGACTGAAGCTTTCTTT; CDR3 protein: CASSHDRVGTEAFF
D gene: -; V gene: TRBV10-2; clone size: once; J gene: TRBJ2-1; CDR3 DNA: TGCGCCAGCATGAGGTCAAGCTCCTACAATGAGCAGTTCTTC; CDR3 protein: CASMRSSSYNEQFF
D gene: TRBD1; V gene: TRBV6-5; clone size: -; J gene: TRBJ1-4; CDR3 DNA: TGTGCCAGCAGTTACATCCCCGGGACAGAAAATGAAAAACTGTTTTTT; CDR3 protein: CASSYIPGTENEKLFF
D gene: -; V gene: TRBV9; clone size: -; J gene: TRBJ1-6; CDR3 DNA: TGTGCCAGCAGCGACAAACCTTCAAAAGTCTCACCCCTCCACTTT; CDR3 protein: CASSDKPSKVSPLHF
D gene: TRBD1; V gene: TRBV4-2; clone size: -; J gene: TRBJ2-5; CDR3 DNA: TGTGCCAGCAGCCAAGTTACTGTAGGGGGCGCCCAGAAGACCCAGTACTTC; CDR3 protein: CASSQVTVGGAQKTQYF
D gene: -; V gene: TRBV29-1; clone size: -; J gene: TRBJ1-1; CDR3 DNA: TGCAGCGTTGTCTTGGGGCCCACTCAGAACACTGAAGCTTTCTTT; CDR3 protein: CSVVLGPTQNTEAFF
D gene: -; V gene: TRBV2; clone size: -; J gene: TRBJ1-1; CDR3 DNA: TGTGCCAGCAAAATGAGGGTGAACACTGAAGCTTTCTTT; CDR3 protein: CASKMRVNTEAFF
D gene: TRBD1; V gene: TRBV15; clone size: -; J gene: TRBJ2-7; CDR3 DNA: TGTGCCACCAGCAGAGGGACAGGGGGTAACGAGCAGTACTTC; CDR3 protein: CATSRGTGGNEQYF
D gene: -; V gene: TRBV6-1; clone size: -; J gene: TRBJ2-2; CDR3 DNA: TGTGCCAGCAGTCCGGTCAGCGCCAACACCGGGGAGCTGTTTTTT; CDR3 protein: CASSPVSANTGELFF
D gene: TRBD2; V gene: TRBV7-9; clone size: -; J gene: TRBJ2-1; CDR3 DNA: TGTGCCAGTATAGCGGGGGGTGCCTACAATGAGCAGTTCTTC; CDR3 protein: CASIAGGAYNEQFF
D gene: TRBD2; V gene: TRBV27; clone size: -; J gene: TRBJ2-1; CDR3 DNA: TGTGCCAGCAGTTTCGGGACTAGCGGGAACAATGAGCAGTTCTTC; CDR3 protein: CASSFGTSGNNEQFF
D gene: TRBD1; V gene: TRBV5-6; clone size: -; J gene: TRBJ1-2; CDR3 DNA: TGTGCCAGCAGCCCGGGACAGAACTATGGCTACACCTTC; CDR3 protein: CASSPGQNYGYTF
D gene: -; V gene: TRBV4-2; clone size: few; J gene: TRBJ2-7; CDR3 DNA: TGTGCCAGCAGCTCAGCCACAGGGGAGGCCGCCTACGAGCAGTACTTC; CDR3 protein: CASSSATGEAAYEQYF
D gene: TRBD2; V gene: TRBV29-1; clone size: -; J gene: TRBJ2-3; CDR3 DNA: TGCAGCGTTGAGGATAGCGGGGGGGAGTCAGGGGAAGATACGCAGTATTTT; CDR3 protein: CSVEDSGGESGEDTQYF
D gene: -; V gene: TRBV7-9; clone size: -; J gene: TRBJ1-2; CDR3 DNA: TGTGCCAGCAGCTTAGCGTCAGGGGTTAACTATGGCTACACCTTC; CDR3 protein: CASSLASGVNYGYTF
D gene: TRBD1; V gene: TRBV4-1; clone size: -; J gene: TRBJ2-6; CDR3 DNA: TGCGCCAGCAGCCAACCACGCAGGGGGAACTCTGGGGCCAACGTCCTGACTTTC; CDR3 protein: CASSQPRRGNSGANVLTF
D gene: -; V gene: TRBV5-6; clone size: -; J gene: TRBJ2-5; CDR3 DNA: TGTGCCAGCAGCTTAAAGCGGCAAGAGACCCAGTACTTC; CDR3 protein: CASSLKRQETQYF
D gene: -; V gene: TRBV5-6; clone size: once; J gene: TRBJ2-5; CDR3 DNA: TGTGCCAGCAGCTCCCCCCGGGGGGCCGGGACCCAGTACTTC; CDR3 protein: CASSSPRGAGTQYF
D gene: -; V gene: TRBV28; clone size: -; J gene: TRBJ1-2; CDR3 DNA: TGTGCCAGCACCCTCGGGGGGGCGAGTGGCTACACCTTC; CDR3 protein: CASTLGGASGYTF
D gene: -; V gene: TRBV7-8; clone size: -; J gene: TRBJ2-1; CDR3 DNA: TGTGCCAGCAGCCTCAACCCCGGGACTCGAAGCTCCTACAATGAGCAGTTCTTC; CDR3 protein: CASSLNPGTRSSYNEQFF
D gene: TRBD2; V gene: TRBV4-1; clone size: -; J gene: TRBJ2-7; CDR3 DNA: TGCGCCAGCAGCCGCTTTAGCGGGGGGCAAAGCTCCTACGAGCAGTACTTC; CDR3 protein: CASSRFSGGQSSYEQYF
D gene: -; V gene: TRBV5-1; clone size: -; J gene: TRBJ1-1; CDR3 DNA: TGCGCCAGCAGCTTGGGACCGCAGGGGACGAACACTGAAGCTTTCTTT; CDR3 protein: CASSLGPQGTNTEAFF
D gene: TRBD2; V gene: TRBV5-8; clone size: -; J gene: TRBJ2-3; CDR3 DNA: TGTGCCAGCAGCTTGGGTTCCGGGGGGATGAAGGATACGCAGTATTTT; CDR3 protein: CASSLGSGGMKDTQYF
D gene: TRBD2; V gene: TRBV5-4; clone size: -; J gene: TRBJ2-3; CDR3 DNA: TGTGCCAGCAGCTTGGCTGGTAGCGGGGGGAACACAGATACGCAGTATTTT; CDR3 protein: CASSLAGSGGNTDTQYF
D gene: -; V gene: TRBV5-1; clone size: -; J gene: TRBJ2-3; CDR3 DNA: TGCGCCAGCAGCTTGGTCCCTAGCAGCACAGATACGCAGTATTTT; CDR3 protein: CASSLVPSSTDTQYF
D gene: -; V gene: TRBV25-1; clone size: few; J gene: TRBJ1-1; CDR3 DNA: TGTGCCAGCAGTGAGTGGACAGTAAACACTGAAGCTTTCTTT; CDR3 protein: CASSEWTVNTEAFF
D gene: -; V gene: TRBV13; clone size: once; J gene: TRBJ2-5; CDR3 DNA: TGTGCCAGCAGCTTACTAGCGACAGTAGAGACCCAGTACTTC; CDR3 protein: CASSLLATVETQYF
D gene: -; V gene: TRBV7-2; clone size: -; J gene: TRBJ2-3; CDR3 DNA: TGTGCCAGCAGCTTAGCGCGGGACGGTGATACGCAGTATTTT; CDR3 protein: CASSLARDGDTQYF
D gene: TRBD1; V gene: TRBV28; clone size: -; J gene: TRBJ1-2; CDR3 DNA: TGTGCCAGCAGGGGGATGGACAGGGCGACCTATGGCTACACCTTC; CDR3 protein: CASRGMDRATYGYTF
D gene: -; V gene: TRBV5-1; clone size: -; J gene: TRBJ2-1; CDR3 DNA: TGCGCCAGCAGCTTGGCGGGCTCCTACAATGAGCAGTTCTTC; CDR3 protein: CASSLAGSYNEQFF
D gene: -; V gene: TRBV7-8; clone size: -; J gene: TRBJ2-3; CDR3 DNA: TGTGCCAGCAGCCAATGGACTGGCGCAGATACGCAGTATTTT; CDR3 protein: CASSQWTGADTQYF
D gene: TRBD1; V gene: TRBV7-9; clone size: -; J gene: TRBJ2-2; CDR3 DNA: TGTGCCAGCAGCTCCGACAGGGTTCCTGGGGAGCTGTTTTTT; CDR3 protein: CASSSDRVPGELFF
D gene: TRBD1; V gene: TRBV27; clone size: once; J gene: TRBJ2-7; CDR3 DNA: TGTGCCAGCAGTTGGGACAGGGGGGTTAACGAGCAGTACTTC; CDR3 protein: CASSWDRGVNEQYF
D gene: TRBD1; V gene: TRBV6-5; clone size: -; J gene: TRBJ2-6; CDR3 DNA: TGTGCCAGCAGTTACAAGGGGGCGCCTGGGGCCAACGTCCTGACTTTC; CDR3 protein: CASSYKGAPGANVLTF
D gene: -; V gene: TRBV5-1; clone size: -; J gene: TRBJ2-3; CDR3 DNA: TGCGCCAGCAGCCCTGGGACAGCAGCGGGAGATACGCAGTATTTT; CDR3 protein: CASSPGTAAGDTQYF
D gene: -; V gene: TRBV6-5; clone size: -; J gene: TRBJ1-2; CDR3 DNA: TGTGCCAGCAGTTACACAAACAGGTTCTACGACTATGGCTACACCTTC; CDR3 protein: CASSYTNRFYDYGYTF
D gene: -; V gene: TRBV7-3; clone size: -; J gene: TRBJ2-5; CDR3 DNA: TGTGCCAGCAGCTTAACGAGTGGACACCACCAAGAGACCCAGTACTTC; CDR3 protein: CASSLTSGHHQETQYF
D gene: TRBD1; V gene: TRBV5-4; clone size: once; J gene: TRBJ2-7; CDR3 DNA: TGTGCCAGCAGCCATAGGGACAGCAGCTCCTACGAGCAGTACTTC; CDR3 protein: CASSHRDSSSYEQYF
D gene: -; V gene: TRBV2; clone size: -; J gene: TRBJ2-7; CDR3 DNA: TGTGCCAGCACTTGGGGGGGGCGCTACGAGCAGTACTTC; CDR3 protein: CASTWGGRYEQYF
D gene: TRBD1; V gene: TRBV6-6; clone size: -; J gene: TRBJ1-1; CDR3 DNA: TGTGCCAGCAGTTCCACAGGGGGAGGAGGCACTGAAGCTTTCTTT; CDR3 protein: CASSSTGGGGTEAFF
D gene: TRBD1; V gene: TRBV2; clone size: -; J gene: TRBJ1-5; CDR3 DNA: TGTGCCAGCAGCCGGGACAGGGGGAATCAGCCCCAGCATTTT; CDR3 protein: CASSRDRGNQPQHF
D gene: TRBD1; V gene: TRBV5-1; clone size: -; J gene: TRBJ1-2; CDR3 DNA: TGCGCCAGCAGCGGATCGCGCCCGGGGACAGGAGATTATGGCTACACCTTC; CDR3 protein: CASSGSRPGTGDYGYTF
D gene: TRBD1; V gene: TRBV2; clone size: -; J gene: TRBJ1-3; CDR3 DNA: TGTGCCAGCAGTTTATCCGGGACAGGGGTAGGAAACACCATATATTTT; CDR3 protein: CASSLSGTGVGNTIYF
D gene: -; V gene: TRBV5-4; clone size: -; J gene: TRBJ1-2; CDR3 DNA: TGTGCCAGCAGCTTACAGGACCCCTATGGCTACACCTTC; CDR3 protein: CASSLQDPYGYTF
D gene: TRBD1; V gene: TRBV5-1; clone size: -; J gene: TRBJ1-1; CDR3 DNA: TGCGCCAGCAGCTCCGGGACAGGGGGCTTTATGAACACTGAAGCTTTCTTT; CDR3 protein: CASSSGTGGFMNTEAFF
D gene: -; V gene: TRBV28; clone size: -; J gene: TRBJ1-2; CDR3 DNA: TGTGCCAGCAGTTTAATCGGAGTGGGGGGGGGCTACACCTTC; CDR3 protein: CASSLIGVGGGYTF
D gene: TRBD1; V gene: TRBV7-3; clone size: -; J gene: TRBJ2-2; CDR3 DNA: TGTGCCAGCAGCCCGAGGGGGCCCGGGGAGCTGTTTTTT; CDR3 protein: CASSPRGPGELFF
D gene: -; V gene: TRBV29-1; clone size: -; J gene: TRBJ1-1; CDR3 DNA: TGCAGCGTGGGGGGGAGAACTGACACTGAAGCTTTCTTT; CDR3 protein: CSVGGRTDTEAFF
D gene: TRBD1; V gene: TRBV7-8; clone size: -; J gene: TRBJ1-5; CDR3 DNA: TGTGCCAGCAGCTCCGGGACAGGGGGCGTTCAGCCCCAGCATTTT; CDR3 protein: CASSSGTGGVQPQHF
D gene: TRBD2; V gene: TRBV4-1; clone size: few; J gene: TRBJ2-3; CDR3 DNA: TGCGCCAGCAGCCACATACTCCGGACTAGCCGGGGAGATACGCAGTATTTT; CDR3 protein: CASSHILRTSRGDTQYF
D gene: TRBD1; V gene: TRBV11-2; clone size: -; J gene: TRBJ1-2; CDR3 DNA: TGTGCCAGCAGCCCAACTGGACAGGTTACTAACTATGGCTACACCTTC; CDR3 protein: CASSPTGQVTNYGYTF
D gene: -; V gene: TRBV15; clone size: -; J gene: TRBJ1-1; CDR3 DNA: TGTGCCACCAGCAGACAGACTATGAACACTGAAGCTTTCTTT; CDR3 protein: CATSRQTMNTEAFF